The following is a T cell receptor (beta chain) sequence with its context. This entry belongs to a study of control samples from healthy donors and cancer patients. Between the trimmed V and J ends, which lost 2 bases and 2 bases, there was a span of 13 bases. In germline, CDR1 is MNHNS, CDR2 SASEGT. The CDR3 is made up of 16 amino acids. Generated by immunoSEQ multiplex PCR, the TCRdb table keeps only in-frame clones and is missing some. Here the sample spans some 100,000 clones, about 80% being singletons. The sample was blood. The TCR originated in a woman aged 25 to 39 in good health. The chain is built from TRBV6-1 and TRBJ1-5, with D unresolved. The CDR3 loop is CASSERLMRGNQPQHF. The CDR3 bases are TGTGCCAGCAGTGAAAGATTAATGAGGGGCAATCAGCCCCAGCATTTT.